This T cell receptor beta chain was captured by sequencing in a study of T cells in Graves' hyperthyroidism and ophthalmopathy. V trimming: 7 bases; J trimming: 3 bases; junction bases outside the gene matches: 8. The V gene's germline CDR1 is MDHEN and CDR2 SYDVKM. The CDR3 sequence is 15 residues long. This clonotype occurred many times. There were TCR beta CDR3 regions amplified from RNA transcripts. The TCR CDR3 was amplified in a first-round RT-PCR using the HTBI primer set. TCRdb processed the multiplex PCR reads anew with MiXCR; each CDR3 protein has one entry. The data hold 300,000 to 400,000 distinct CDR3 sequences, with about 15% observed a single time.

This clonotype was sampled from a woman in her 30s with Graves' ophthalmopathy. The chain links TRBV28 to TRBJ2-2, with 7 bases aligning to TRBD2. Source material: blood. The DNA for the CDR3 is TGTGCCAGCAACATGGGGGACTACCACACCGGGGAGCTGTTTTTT. Protein sequence: CASNMGDYHTGELFF.